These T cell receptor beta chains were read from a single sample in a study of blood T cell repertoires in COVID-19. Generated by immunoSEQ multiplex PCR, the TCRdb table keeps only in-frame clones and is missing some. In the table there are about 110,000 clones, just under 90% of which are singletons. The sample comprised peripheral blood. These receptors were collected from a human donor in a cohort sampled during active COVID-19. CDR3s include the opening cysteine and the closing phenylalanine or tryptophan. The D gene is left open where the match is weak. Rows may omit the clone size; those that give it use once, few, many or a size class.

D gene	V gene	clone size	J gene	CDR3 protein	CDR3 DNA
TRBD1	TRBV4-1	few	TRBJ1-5	CASSQTGTGNPFQPQHF	TGCGCCAGCAGCCAGACCGGGACAGGGAACCCCTTTCAGCCCCAGCATTTT
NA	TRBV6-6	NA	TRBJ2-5	CASSPTWGGQETQYF	TGTGCCAGCAGCCCCACCTGGGGAGGACAAGAGACCCAGTACTTC
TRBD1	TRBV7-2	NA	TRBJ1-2	CASSLRQGHGYTF	TGTGCCAGCAGCCTCCGACAGGGACACGGCTACACCTTC
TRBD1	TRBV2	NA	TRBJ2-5	CASSSQGASQETQYF	TGTGCCAGCAGCTCACAGGGGGCTTCCCAAGAGACCCAGTACTTC
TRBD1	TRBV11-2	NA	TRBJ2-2	CASSPTGGKNTGELFF	TGTGCCAGCAGCCCAACAGGGGGGAAGAACACCGGGGAGCTGTTTTTT
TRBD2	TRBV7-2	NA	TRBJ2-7	CASSLLTSGGSYEQYF	TGTGCCAGCAGCCTACTAACTAGCGGGGGCTCCTACGAGCAGTACTTC
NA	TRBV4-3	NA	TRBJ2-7	CASSQENVQSYEQYF	TGCGCCAGCAGCCAGGAAAACGTACAGTCCTACGAGCAGTACTTC
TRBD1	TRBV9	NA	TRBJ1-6	CASSDPGQGGNSPLHF	TGTGCCAGCAGCGACCCGGGACAGGGGGGAAATTCACCCCTCCACTTT
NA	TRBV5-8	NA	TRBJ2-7	CASSPYTGAIYEQYF	TGTGCCAGCAGCCCCTATACGGGAGCCATCTACGAGCAGTACTTC
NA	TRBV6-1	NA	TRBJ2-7	CASSEPGLGYEQYF	TGTGCCAGCAGTGAACCGGGACTCGGTTACGAGCAGTACTTC
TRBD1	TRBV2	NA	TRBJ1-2	CASTLEGGTGSGYTF	TGTGCCAGCACCCTCGAGGGAGGGACAGGGTCTGGCTACACCTTC
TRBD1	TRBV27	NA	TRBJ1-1	CASSSQTGGGAEAFF	TGTGCCAGCAGTTCACAGACAGGGGGAGGTGCTGAAGCTTTCTTT
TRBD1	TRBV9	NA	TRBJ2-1	CASSKTGTASYNEQFF	TGTGCCAGCAGCAAAACCGGGACAGCCTCCTACAATGAGCAGTTCTTC
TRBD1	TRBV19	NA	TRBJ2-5	CASSTPGTGVGETQYF	TGTGCCAGTAGTACCCCCGGGACAGGGGTCGGAGAGACCCAGTACTTC
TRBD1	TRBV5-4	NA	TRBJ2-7	CASSRGQGLYEQYF	TGTGCCAGCAGCCGTGGACAGGGGCTGTACGAGCAGTACTTC
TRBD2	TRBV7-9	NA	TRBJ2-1	CASSLLAGVTSYNEQFF	TGTGCCAGCAGCCTTCTAGCGGGGGTGACTTCCTACAATGAGCAGTTCTTC
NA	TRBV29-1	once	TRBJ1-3	CSVVYVGLSGNTIYF	TGCAGCGTTGTTTATGTGGGCCTCTCTGGAAACACCATATATTTT
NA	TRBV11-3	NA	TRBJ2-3	CASSLGAGGRGNTQYF	TGTGCCAGCAGCTTAGGCGCGGGGGGCAGGGGGAATACGCAGTATTTT
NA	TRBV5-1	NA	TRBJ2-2	CASSLADGNGELFF	TGCGCCAGCAGCTTGGCCGACGGGAACGGGGAGCTGTTTTTT
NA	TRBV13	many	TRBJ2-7	CASSLGWREQYF	TGTGCCAGCAGCCTAGGGTGGCGGGAGCAGTACTTC
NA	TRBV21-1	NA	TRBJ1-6	CASSKRTGGGWNSSYNSPLHF	TGTGCCAGCAGCAAAAGGACAGGCGGCGGCTGGAACAGCTCCTATAATTCACCCCTCCACTTT
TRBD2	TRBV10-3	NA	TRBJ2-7	CAISARAERGAGEQYF	TGTGCCATCAGTGCTCGGGCTGAGCGGGGGGCGGGTGAGCAGTACTTC
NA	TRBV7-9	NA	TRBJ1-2	CASSLGRGPKTDGYTF	TGTGCCAGCAGCTTAGGTAGGGGCCCGAAGACGGATGGCTACACCTTC
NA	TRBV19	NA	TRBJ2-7	CASSVVAQSYEQYF	TGTGCCAGTAGTGTAGTAGCTCAATCCTACGAGCAGTACTTC
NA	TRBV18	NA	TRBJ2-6	CASSPLRTVSGANVLTF	TGTGCCAGCTCACCGCTAAGAACCGTATCTGGGGCCAACGTCCTGACTTTC
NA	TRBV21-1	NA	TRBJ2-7	CASSKSSSKRLYEQYF	TGTGCCAGCAGCAAATCGTCATCGAAGAGACTCTACGAGCAGTACTTC
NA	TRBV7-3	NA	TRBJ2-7	CASSLDRYYEQYF	TGTGCCAGCAGCTTAGACAGATACTACGAGCAGTACTTC
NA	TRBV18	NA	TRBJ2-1	CASSPAPSVSYNEQFF	TGTGCCAGCTCACCGGCCCCTAGCGTTTCCTACAATGAGCAGTTCTTC